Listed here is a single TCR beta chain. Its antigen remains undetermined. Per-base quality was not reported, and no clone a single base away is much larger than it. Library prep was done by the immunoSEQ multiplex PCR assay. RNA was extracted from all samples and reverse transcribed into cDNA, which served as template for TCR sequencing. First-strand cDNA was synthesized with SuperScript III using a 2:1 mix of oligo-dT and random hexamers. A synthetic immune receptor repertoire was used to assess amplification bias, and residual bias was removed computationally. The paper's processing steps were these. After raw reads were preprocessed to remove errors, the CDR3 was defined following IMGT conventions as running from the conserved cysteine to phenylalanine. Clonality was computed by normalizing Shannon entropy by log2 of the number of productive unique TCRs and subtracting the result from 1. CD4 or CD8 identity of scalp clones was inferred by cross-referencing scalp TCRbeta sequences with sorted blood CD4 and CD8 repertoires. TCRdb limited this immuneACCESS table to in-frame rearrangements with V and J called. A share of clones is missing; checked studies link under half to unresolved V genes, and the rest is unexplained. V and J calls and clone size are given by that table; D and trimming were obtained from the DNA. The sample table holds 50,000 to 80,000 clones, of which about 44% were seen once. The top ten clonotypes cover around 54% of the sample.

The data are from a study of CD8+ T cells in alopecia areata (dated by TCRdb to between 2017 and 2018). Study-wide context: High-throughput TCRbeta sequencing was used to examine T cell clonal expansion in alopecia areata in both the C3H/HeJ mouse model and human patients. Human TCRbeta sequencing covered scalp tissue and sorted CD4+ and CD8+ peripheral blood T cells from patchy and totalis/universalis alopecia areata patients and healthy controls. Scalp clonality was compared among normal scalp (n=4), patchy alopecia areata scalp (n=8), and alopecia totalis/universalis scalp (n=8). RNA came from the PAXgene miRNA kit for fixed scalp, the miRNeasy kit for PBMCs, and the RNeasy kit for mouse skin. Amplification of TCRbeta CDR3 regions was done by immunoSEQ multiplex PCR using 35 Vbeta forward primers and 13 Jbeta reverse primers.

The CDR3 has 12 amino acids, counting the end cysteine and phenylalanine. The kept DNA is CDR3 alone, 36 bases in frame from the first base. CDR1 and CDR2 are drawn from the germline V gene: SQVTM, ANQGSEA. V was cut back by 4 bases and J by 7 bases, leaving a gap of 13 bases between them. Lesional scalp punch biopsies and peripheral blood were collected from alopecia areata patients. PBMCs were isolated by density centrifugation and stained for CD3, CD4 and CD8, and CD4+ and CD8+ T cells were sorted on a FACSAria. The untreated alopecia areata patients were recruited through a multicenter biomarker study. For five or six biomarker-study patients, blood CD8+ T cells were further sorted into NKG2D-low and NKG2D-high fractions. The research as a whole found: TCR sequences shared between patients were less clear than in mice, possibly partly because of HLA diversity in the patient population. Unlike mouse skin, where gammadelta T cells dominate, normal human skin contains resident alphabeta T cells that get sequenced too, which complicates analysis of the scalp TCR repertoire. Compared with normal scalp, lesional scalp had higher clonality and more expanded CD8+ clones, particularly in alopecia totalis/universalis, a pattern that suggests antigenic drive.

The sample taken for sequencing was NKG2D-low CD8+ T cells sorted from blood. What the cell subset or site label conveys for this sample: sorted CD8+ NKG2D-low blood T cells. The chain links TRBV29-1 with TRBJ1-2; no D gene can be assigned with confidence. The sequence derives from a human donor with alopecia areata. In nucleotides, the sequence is TGCAGCGTTGTCGCCAGCTGGGGTGGCTACACCTTC. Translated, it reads CSVVASWGGYTF.